These 18 T cell receptor beta chains were all obtained from the same sample, sequenced in a study of blood T cell repertoires in COVID-19. Sequencing used immunoSEQ multiplex PCR; TCRdb keeps in-frame clones, though not all of them. This table has 150,000 to 200,000 clones, approximately 88% appearing once. Sequencing was carried out using peripheral blood. The receptors were gathered from a man aged 40-49 years with acute or convalescent COVID-19.

A few counts support this clone. The chain joins TRBV9 to TRBJ1-2, with 10 bases matching TRBD1. Germline loops: CDR1 SGDLS, CDR2 YYNGEE. This CDR3 is 14 amino acids long. The V and J ends lost 3 bases and 8 bases, in that order; junction bases with no gene match: 7. This CDR3 is CASSGGTGESGYTF. CDR3 sequence (DNA): TGTGCCAGCAGCGGCGGGACAGGGGAGTCCGGCTACACCTTC.

The chain employs TRBV11-3 and TRBJ2-2, with 8 bases matching TRBD1. Unmatched junction bases numbered 4, after V lost 5 bases and J lost 2 bases. The CDR3 covers 15 residues. Germline V gene data show CDR1 as SGHNT and CDR2 as YENEEA. The chain's CDR3 is CASSRQGPNTGELFF. CDR3 bases: TGTGCCAGCAGCCGACAGGGGCCCAACACCGGGGAGCTGTTTTTT.

J is TRBJ2-5 and V is TRBV11-2; TRBD1 might be the D (5 bases). Trimming removed 1 base from V and 1 base from J, with 10 bases in between. The CDR3 is 15 residues long. The V gene's germline CDR1 is SGHAT and CDR2 FQNNGV. In DNA, the CDR3 is TGTGCCAGCAGCTTAGCCCCCAGGGTCCAAGAGACCCAGTACTTC. This sequence encodes CASSLAPRVQETQYF.

The rearrangement uses TRBV18 and TRBJ2-4; TRBD2 matches 12 bases. The CDR3 is made up of 18 amino acids. From germline, CDR1 is KGHSH and CDR2 LQKENI. J lost 2 bases, V lost 3 bases, and 8 bases had no gene match. Here the CDR3 reads CASSPLAGGPATKNIQYF. The CDR3 region has the DNA TGTGCCAGCTCACCTCTAGCGGGGGGGCCTGCGACCAAAAACATTCAGTACTTC.

The J gene is TRBJ1-2, the V gene TRBV6-4; 8 positions agree with TRBD1. This CDR3 has 15 residues. Trimming at V came to 6 bases and at J to 4 bases, leaving 10 bases not matched to a gene. CDR1 MRHNA and CDR2 SNTAGT come from the germline V gene. The CDR3 DNA reads TGTGCCAGCAGAGAGCAGGGGGCGCTTAGCTATGGCTACACCTTC. Encoded protein: CASREQGALSYGYTF.

This chain joins TRBV4-2 and TRBJ2-7, with 10 bases matching TRBD1. V was pared by 3 bases and J by 6 bases, with 20 bases of the junction left unmatched. The CDR3 is made up of 19 amino acids. Germline CDR1 is LGHNA and CDR2 is YNFKEQ. DNA of the CDR3: TGTGCCAGCAGCCAGGTGACAGGGGGCGCTGGGTCAGGTTTTATCGAGCAGTACTTC. Translating gives CASSQVTGGAGSGFIEQYF.

As for this clone: Other DNA sequences in the sample encode the same CDR3. The J gene is TRBJ1-5, the V gene TRBV28, with a weak D call TRBD1 (5 bases). The V end lost 6 bases, the J end lost 3 bases, and 12 bases lay between the germline ends. The germline V gene encodes CDR1 MDHEN and CDR2 SYDVKM. There are 14 residues in the CDR3. The CDR3 DNA follows: TGTGCCAGCAGCATGGGGGGATCCAATCAGCCCCAGCATTTT. Its translation is CASSMGGSNQPQHF.

This sequence joins TRBV15 and TRBJ2-7; tentative D call: TRBD1 (7 bases). CDR3 length equals 16 residues. The V and J ends lost 1 base and 4 bases respectively, with 17 bases between them. The germline gives CDR1 LNHNV, CDR2 YYDKDF (reference sequence). The CDR3 loop reads CATSRAGGGGAYEQYF. DNA for the CDR3: TGTGCCACCAGCAGAGCGGGTGGAGGGGGCGCGTACGAGCAGTACTTC.

This chain links TRBV29-1 with TRBJ1-1; the D is unclear. V dropped 5 bases and J dropped 2 bases, with 12 bases sitting between them. The CDR3 sequence is 13 residues long. Germline CDR1 SQVTM, CDR2 ANQGSEA. The CDR3 sequence is CSVRMTGNTEAFF. In DNA, the CDR3 is TGCAGCGTTAGGATGACGGGTAACACTGAAGCTTTCTTT.

This clone appeared once. This sequence joins TRBV18 and TRBJ2-7; weak D call: TRBD1 (5 bases). From germline, CDR1 is KGHSH and CDR2 LQKENI. This CDR3 comprises 12 residues. Trimming pared 3 bases from V and 3 bases from J, leaving 6 bases between. CDR3 loop: CASSPDIYEQYF. The CDR3 DNA sequence: TGTGCCAGCTCACCGGACATCTACGAGCAGTACTTC.

The J gene is TRBJ2-7, the V gene TRBV5-1, with TRBD2 matching over 7 bases. This CDR3 comprises 15 residues. Losses at the gene ends were 0 bases for V and 5 bases for J; bases not matched to a gene: 8. The germline gives CDR1 SGHRS, CDR2 YFSETQ. The CDR3 is CASSLVGRAGDEQYF. DNA for the CDR3: TGCGCCAGCAGCTTGGTTGGCAGGGCGGGAGACGAGCAGTACTTC.

The chain uses TRBV4-3 and TRBJ1-2; D is perhaps TRBD1 (6 bases). Trimming took 2 bases from V and 0 from J, leaving 22 bases between them. The CDR3 is 19 amino acids. CDR1 and CDR2 from the germline V gene are LGHNA and YSLEER. CDR3 DNA sequence: TGCGCCAGCAGCCAACAGGACAGTCCCTACATGATAGCTAACTATGGCTACACCTTC. Amino acid sequence: CASSQQDSPYMIANYGYTF.

The chain has TRBV21-1 and TRBJ1-2. TRBV21-1 is designated a pseudogene. This CDR3 has 14 amino acids. The CDR3 DNA is TGTGCCAGCAGCAAAGATAAACCGGACTATGGCTACACCTTC. Translation gives CASSKDKPDYGYTF.

The J gene is TRBJ1-2, the V gene TRBV6-2 or TRBV6-3, with a possible D match to TRBD1 (6 bases). The V gene's germline CDR1 is MNHEY and CDR2 SVGEGT. The CDR3 is made up of 17 amino acids. The ends were cut back, 2 bases at V and 2 bases at J, with 18 bases in the middle. CDR3 residues: CASSYRTTGQINYGYTF. DNA of the CDR3: TGTGCCAGCAGTTACCGCACGACAGGTCAAATAAACTATGGCTACACCTTC.

The chain recombines TRBV7-6 with TRBJ2-5, with D possibly being TRBD2 (6 bases). This CDR3 comprises 16 residues. The germline CDR1 and CDR2 sequences are SGHVS and FNYEAQ. V lost 1 base and J 0 bases, leaving 12 bases between the germline ends. The CDR3 loop reads CASSLGLARYQETQYF. The CDR3 DNA reads TGTGCCAGCAGCTTAGGGCTAGCGAGGTACCAAGAGACCCAGTACTTC.

This sequence joins TRBV24-1 and TRBJ2-5; D is perhaps TRBD1 (6 bases). The CDR3 sequence is 14 residues long. V shed 2 bases and J shed 5 bases, with 11 bases lying between them. CDR1 is KGHDR and CDR2 is SFDVKD in the germline V gene. CDR3 DNA: TGTGCCACCAGTGATTCGGGACACCTGGAGACCCAGTACTTC. Its protein product is CATSDSGHLETQYF.

The chain employs TRBV5-4 and TRBJ2-1, with 11 bases identical to TRBD2. Germline V gene lookup returns CDR1 SGHNT and CDR2 YYREEE (reference sequence). The J segment lost 9 bases and the V segment lost 0 bases, leaving 8 bases of the junction unmatched. The CDR3 length is 16 residues. The CDR3 reads CASSLEQVAGGPEQFF. The CDR3 DNA reads as TGTGCCAGCAGCTTGGAGCAGGTAGCGGGGGGGCCTGAGCAGTTCTTC.

The chain recombines TRBV6-1 with TRBJ1-4; 7 bases map to TRBD1. This CDR3 spans 12 amino acids. The trim removed 3 bases at V and 13 bases at J, leaving 5 bases unmatched. Germline lookup yields CDR1 MNHNS and CDR2 SASEGT. CDR3 in amino acids: CASSDPRQGLFF. DNA for the CDR3: TGTGCCAGCAGTGATCCTAGACAGGGACTGTTTTTT.